The next 8 T cell receptor beta chains were all read from a single sample in a study of radiotherapy plus CTLA-4 blockade in lung cancer (dated by TCRdb to the late 2010s). The protocol used for the library was the immunoSEQ multiplex PCR assay. TCRdb holds this immuneACCESS table with in-frame rearrangements only. Some clones are missing; in checked studies, unresolved V genes explain under half, and the rest has no known cause. The sample table holds about 80,000 clones, of which approximately 86% were seen once. 0.85% to 0.95% of the sample rests with the top ten. Sequenced here: peripheral blood, sampled from a patient treated with radiotherapy plus ipilimumab. All receptors derive from a human donor with non-small cell lung cancer who had stable disease on radiotherapy plus ipilimumab.

This sequence joins TRBV5-1 and TRBJ2-3, with TRBD2 identical over 10 bases. The V segment lost 4 bases and the J segment 4 bases; nucleotides outside the gene matches: 6. The germline CDR1 and CDR2 sequences are SGHRS and YFSETQ. The length of the CDR3 is 15 residues. This CDR3 is CASSVSGRVPDTQYF. The DNA of the CDR3 is TGCGCCAGCAGCGTAAGCGGGAGGGTCCCAGATACGCAGTATTTT.

The V call is TRBV30, the J call TRBJ1-6, with 7 bases that match TRBD1. From germline, CDR1 is GTSNPN and CDR2 SVGIG (reference sequence). The CDR3 loop spans 13 amino acids. With 7 bases clipped from V and 6 bases from J, the junction kept 6 bases outside the gene matches. CDR3 DNA: TGTGCCTCCCACAGGGGAAGTAATTCACCCCTCCACTTT. Translating gives CASHRGSNSPLHF.

J is TRBJ2-3 and V is TRBV6-4; 8 positions match TRBD1. V dropped 5 bases and J dropped 6; count of bases not matched to a gene: 10. From germline, CDR1 is MRHNA and CDR2 SNTAGT. The CDR3 covers 15 residues. CDR3 loop: CASSRTGLEADTQYF. The CDR3 DNA is TGTGCCAGCAGTCGGACAGGGTTAGAGGCCGATACGCAGTATTTT.

In this sample, this clone turned up a few times. This rearrangement joins TRBV2 to TRBJ1-5; 10 positions match TRBD1. The V and J ends lost 6 bases and 7 bases, in that order; junction bases with no gene match: 9. The CDR3 is 15 amino acids. From germline, CDR1 is SNHLY and CDR2 FYNNEI. CDR3 in amino acids: CASRRTGGEEQPQHF. In DNA, the CDR3 is TGTGCCAGCAGGCGGACAGGGGGGGAGGAACAGCCCCAGCATTTT.

This rearrangement joins TRBV5-1 to TRBJ2-7, with TRBD2 as a possible D gene (5 bases). This CDR3 is built from 17 residues. V gave up 1 base and J gave up 0 bases, with 17 bases separating them. From germline, CDR1 is SGHRS and CDR2 YFSETQ. The DNA for the CDR3 is TGCGCCAGCAGCTTGATAGCCCTTCAGCGGAGCTCCTACGAGCAGTACTTC. This sequence encodes CASSLIALQRSSYEQYF.

This clone was counted only a few times. The rearrangement links TRBV25-1 to TRBJ1-5, with 7 bases fitting TRBD1. Germline V gives CDR1 MGHDK, CDR2 SYGVNS. Unmatched junction bases numbered 5, after V lost 5 bases and J lost 4 bases. The CDR3 is 14 residues long. The CDR3 nucleotides read TGTGCCAGCAGTCCAGGGACAGCGAATCAGCCCCAGCATTTT. It encodes CASSPGTANQPQHF.

This chain connects TRBV5-1 to TRBJ2-5; the match to TRBD2 covers 13 bases. The length of the CDR3 is 15 residues. Germline values: CDR1 SGHRS, CDR2 YFSETQ. Germline trimming cut 5 bases from V and 9 bases from J; bases unmatched to any gene: 10. The CDR3 reads CASSRTSGGVGAQYF. The CDR3 nucleotides are TGCGCCAGCAGTAGGACTAGCGGGGGAGTAGGGGCCCAGTACTTC.

This chain joins TRBV6-5 and TRBJ2-7, with D maybe TRBD2 (5 bases). Looked up from germline, CDR1 is MNHEY and CDR2 is SVGAGI. The length of the CDR3 is 16 residues. V lost 2 bases and J lost 4, with 18 bases in between. Here the CDR3 reads CASSYLGGASRYEQYF. As DNA, the CDR3 is TGTGCCAGCAGTTACCTTGGTGGAGCTAGCCGGTACGAGCAGTACTTC.